This entry describes one T cell receptor (beta chain). Its antigen is unidentified. The CDR3 loop spans 14 amino acids. Germline loops: CDR1 MNHEY, CDR2 SMNVEV (reference sequence). The V and J ends lost 3 bases and 6 bases, in that order; junction bases with no gene match: 5. Assay used: immunoSEQ multiplex PCR; TCRdb lists only in-frame clones, some missing. The sample holds approximately 1,400 clones, roughly 90% seen once. The sample is drawn from a study of pediatric ulcerative colitis. Study conclusions and caveats: Two rectal CDR3 clonotypes occurred in all ulcerative colitis patients.

This TCR derives from a boy aged 5-17 years with severe ulcerative colitis. V gene TRBV27 combines with J gene TRBJ1-5; 7 positions match TRBD1. Sequences were obtained from blood. This CDR3 reads CASSFRGIGQPQHF. CDR3 nucleotides: TGTGCCAGCAGTTTCAGGGGGATCGGTCAGCCCCAGCATTTT.